The entry below gives a single T cell receptor (beta chain) sequence along with its context. Its antigen remains unidentified. The record originates from a study of Ad26.COV2.S vaccination and SARS-CoV-2 variants. V lost 2 bases, J lost 0 bases, and 21 bases lay in between. CDR3 length: 19 residues. The V gene's germline CDR1 is MGHRA and CDR2 YSYEKL. Study-wide points: Vaccine recipients surpassed placebo recipients in spike-specific TCR breadth. The TCR-based breadth and depth measures might underestimate overall T cell responses. Following vaccination, spike-specific CD8+ and CD4+ T cell responses reportedly exhibited substantial breadth.

Documented treatment: 19 received Ad26.COV2.S at low or high dose, single or two shots; about 5 received placebo; per-sample allocation not given. Collection of the samples took place on day 63 after the first injection of vaccine or placebo. The shot given was an Ad26 vector that makes Wuhan-strain SARS-CoV-2 spike. Profiled with immunoSEQ multiplex PCR; TCRdb holds only in-frame clones, not every one. This sample carries more than 300,000 clones, 70% to 90% of them seen once, and the ten largest clones take less than 2%. The V call is TRBV4-1, the J call TRBJ2-3; D might be TRBD2 (6 bases). This sequence was found in a person between 18 and 65 years old who received the Ad26.COV2.S COVID-19 vaccine or a placebo. The sequencing here drew on peripheral blood, taken in a trial of Ad26.COV2.S vaccine versus placebo. The CDR3 protein is CASSQTPFVGGPSTDTQYF. CDR3 nucleotide sequence: TGCGCCAGCAGCCAAACCCCGTTCGTGGGGGGACCGAGCACAGATACGCAGTATTTT.